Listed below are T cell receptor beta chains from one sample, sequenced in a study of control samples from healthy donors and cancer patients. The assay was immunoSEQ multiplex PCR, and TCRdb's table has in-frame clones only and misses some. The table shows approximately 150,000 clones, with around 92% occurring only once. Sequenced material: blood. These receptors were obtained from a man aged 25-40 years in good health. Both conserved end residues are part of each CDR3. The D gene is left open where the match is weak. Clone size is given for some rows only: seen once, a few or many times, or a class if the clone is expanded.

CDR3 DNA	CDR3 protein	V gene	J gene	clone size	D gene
TGTGCCAGCACCCAAGCGGGTATGGAGACCCAGTACTTC	CASTQAGMETQYF	TRBV2	TRBJ2-5	-	-
TGTGCCAGCAGCTTAGGAACTCAGGGGGGTGAGCAGTTCTTC	CASSLGTQGGEQFF	TRBV11-3	TRBJ2-1	-	-
TGCGCCAGCAGCCCGGGGGGGTTTGGAAATCAGCCCCAGCATTTT	CASSPGGFGNQPQHF	TRBV5-1	TRBJ1-5	-	-
TGCGCCAGCAGGGCAATGATTGAAGACGAGCAGTACTTC	CASRAMIEDEQYF	TRBV23-1	TRBJ2-7	-	-
TGTGCCAGCAGTTTAATGGGAACTGAAGCTTTCTTT	CASSLMGTEAFF	TRBV28	TRBJ1-1	-	-
TGTGCCAGTAGAAATCACCGGGACCGTTCACCCCTCCACTTT	CASRNHRDRSPLHF	TRBV19	TRBJ1-6	-	-
TGTGCCAGCAGCTTAGCTTCGGGACGCACGAACTATGGCTACACCTTC	CASSLASGRTNYGYTF	TRBV11-2	TRBJ1-2	once	-
TGTGCCAGCAGCTTAGGCGGGGGCAATGAGCAGTTCTTC	CASSLGGGNEQFF	TRBV7-6	TRBJ2-1	-	TRBD2
TGTGCCAGCACCCCCGGGGATAAGAACACTGAAGCTTTCTTT	CASTPGDKNTEAFF	TRBV27	TRBJ1-1	-	-
TGTGCCAGCAGTTACTCGCCGACAGGGGGTTCACCCCTCCACTTT	CASSYSPTGGSPLHF	TRBV6-5	TRBJ1-6	-	TRBD1
TGTGCCAGCAGCTTAGAAAGGGACACTCACTATGGCTACACCTTC	CASSLERDTHYGYTF	TRBV11-2	TRBJ1-2	-	-
TGTGCCAGCAGTGAGGGACTAGCATCCTCCGAGCAGTACTTC	CASSEGLASSEQYF	TRBV2	TRBJ2-7	-	TRBD2
TGTGCCAGCAGCTCGGGGACAGGGGGGACCGGGGAGCTGTTTTTT	CASSSGTGGTGELFF	TRBV7-7	TRBJ2-2	-	TRBD1
TGCGCCAGCAGCTGGGGACAGGGGACTGGAAACACCATATATTTT	CASSWGQGTGNTIYF	TRBV5-1	TRBJ1-3	once	TRBD1
TGTGCCAGCTCACCCGAGGGAGGGTTGAACTTCTTC	CASSPEGGLNFF	TRBV18	TRBJ2-1	-	TRBD2
TGTGCCAGTAGCCTCCGGACCGAGAATAATTCACCCCTCCACTTT	CASSLRTENNSPLHF	TRBV19	TRBJ1-6	-	-
TGCGCCAGCAGCTTGGATACCGGGGTAGCGGGGGTATACGAGCAGTACTTC	CASSLDTGVAGVYEQYF	TRBV5-1	TRBJ2-7	-	TRBD2
TGTGCCAGCAGCTTAGCCGGGACAGGGGGCACAGATACGCAGTATTTT	CASSLAGTGGTDTQYF	TRBV11-2	TRBJ2-3	-	TRBD1
TGTGCCATCAGTGAGCCCGGGACACTCTACAATGAGCAGTTCTTC	CAISEPGTLYNEQFF	TRBV10-3	TRBJ2-1	-	-
TGTGCCAGCAGTGAAGCGGGCGGGTCCTCCTACGAGCAGTACTTC	CASSEAGGSSYEQYF	TRBV2	TRBJ2-7	-	-
TGTGCCAGCAGCCTACTATCACTAGTCAACGAGCAGTACTTC	CASSLLSLVNEQYF	TRBV7-9	TRBJ2-7	-	-
TGTGCCAGCAGTTTCCAGACAGGGGGGGAGCAGTACTTC	CASSFQTGGEQYF	TRBV9	TRBJ2-7	-	TRBD1
TGTGCCAGCAGGGACAGGTCTGGAAACACCATATATTTT	CASRDRSGNTIYF	TRBV9	TRBJ1-3	-	TRBD1
TGTGCCAGCAGCCAATCGCGACCTGCAACTAATGAAAAACTGTTTTTT	CASSQSRPATNEKLFF	TRBV16	TRBJ1-4	-	-
TGCGCCAGCCGGTGGACAGGGCAAGGTGGCTACACCTTC	CASRWTGQGGYTF	TRBV5-1	TRBJ1-2	-	TRBD1
TGTGCCAGCAGTTTCAGGGCTTACTACACCTTC	CASSFRAYYTF	TRBV12-3/TRBV12-4	TRBJ1-2	-	-